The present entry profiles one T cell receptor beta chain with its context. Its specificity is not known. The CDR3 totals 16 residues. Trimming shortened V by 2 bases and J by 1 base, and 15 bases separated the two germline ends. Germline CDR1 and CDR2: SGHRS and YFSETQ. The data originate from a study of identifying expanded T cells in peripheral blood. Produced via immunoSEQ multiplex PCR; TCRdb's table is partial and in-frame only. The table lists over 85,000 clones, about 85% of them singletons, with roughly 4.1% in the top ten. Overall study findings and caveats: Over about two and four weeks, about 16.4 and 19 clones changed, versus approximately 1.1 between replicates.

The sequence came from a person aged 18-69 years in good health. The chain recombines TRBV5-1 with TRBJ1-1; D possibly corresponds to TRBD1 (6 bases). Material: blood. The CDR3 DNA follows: TGCGCCAGCAGCTTTTGGGGAACAGGGACGAACACTGAAGCTTTCTTT. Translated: CASSFWGTGTNTEAFF.